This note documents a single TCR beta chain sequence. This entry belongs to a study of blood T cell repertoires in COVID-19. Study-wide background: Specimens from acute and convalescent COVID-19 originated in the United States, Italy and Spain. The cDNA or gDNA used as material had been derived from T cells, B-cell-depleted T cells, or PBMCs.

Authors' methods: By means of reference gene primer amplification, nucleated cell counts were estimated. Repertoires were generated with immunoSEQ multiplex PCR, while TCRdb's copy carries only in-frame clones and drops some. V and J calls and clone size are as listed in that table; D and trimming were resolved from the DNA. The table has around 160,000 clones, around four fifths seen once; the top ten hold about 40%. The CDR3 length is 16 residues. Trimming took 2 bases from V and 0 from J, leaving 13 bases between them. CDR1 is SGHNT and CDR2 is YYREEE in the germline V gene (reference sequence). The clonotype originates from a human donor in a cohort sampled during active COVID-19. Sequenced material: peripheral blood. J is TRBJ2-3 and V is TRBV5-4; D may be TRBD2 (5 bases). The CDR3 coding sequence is TGTGCCAGCAGCTTTGGTAGCGCCGGTAGCACAGATACGCAGTATTTT. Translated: CASSFGSAGSTDTQYF.